The 17 T cell receptor beta chains given below trace back to one sample, sequenced in a study of blood T cell repertoires in COVID-19. Method: immunoSEQ multiplex PCR; TCRdb's copy keeps in-frame clones and lacks some. The data hold hundreds of thousands of clones, with approximately 89% observed a single time. Material for sequencing was PBMCs or T cells enriched from blood (not recorded which). These receptors were taken from a middle-aged woman who had recovered from COVID-19.

The V gene is TRBV6-5, the J gene TRBJ1-6; D is uncertain. Per the germline V gene, CDR1 is MNHEY and CDR2 is SVGAGI. V was cut by 10 bases and J by 7 bases, with 17 bases left in between. This CDR3 contains 14 residues. The CDR3 region has the DNA TGTGCCACCCTTCGTGTAGGCGGGAATTCACCCCTCCACTTT. It codes for CATLRVGGNSPLHF.

The J gene is TRBJ2-7, the V gene TRBV5-8; 7 nucleotides match TRBD1. The germline gives CDR1 SGHTS, CDR2 YDEGEE. V gave up 4 bases and J gave up 2 bases; unmatched junction bases: 12. The CDR3 is 16 residues long. The CDR3 bases are TGTGCCAGCAGCGCCCCGGCGACAGGGTATACCTACGAGCAGTACTTC. This codes for CASSAPATGYTYEQYF. The full variable domain, in which reference TRBV5-8 and TRBJ2-7 provide the parts outside the CDR3, is EAGVTQSPTHLIKTRGQQATLRCSPISGHTSVYWYQQALGLGLQFLLWYDEGEERNRGNFPPRFSGRQFPNYSSELNVNALELEDSALYLCASSAPATGYTYEQYFGPGTRLTVT.

CDR3 nucleotide sequence: TGTGCCAGCAGCTTTTCTAGCGGGAGCTACGAGCAGTACTTC. Amino acids: CASSFSSGSYEQYF. The chain is built from TRBV7-9 and TRBJ2-7, with 10 bases identical to TRBD2. Losses at the gene ends were 3 bases for V and 3 bases for J; bases not matched to a gene: 2. The CDR3 length is 14 residues. Germline CDR1 and CDR2: SEHNR and FQNEAQ (reference sequence). The full variable domain, its missing parts supplied by reference TRBV7-9 and TRBJ2-7, is DTGVSQNPRHKITKRGQNVTFRCDPISEHNRLYWYRQTLGQGPEFLTYFQNEAQLEKSRLLSDRFSAERPKGSFSTLEIQRTEQGDSAMYLCASSFSSGSYEQYFGPGTRLTVT.

This clone came up once. The chain has TRBV2 and TRBJ1-1; no clear D. Germline CDR1 and CDR2: SNHLY and FYNNEI. The CDR3 contains 13 residues. V was trimmed by 10 bases and J by 4 bases, leaving 16 bases between them. The CDR3: CAIRSFLSTEAFF. Written as DNA, the CDR3 is TGTGCCATCAGATCCTTCCTAAGCACTGAAGCTTTCTTT.

The V and J genes are TRBV27 and TRBJ2-2, with D maybe TRBD1 (5 bases). The CDR3 has 16 amino acids. The germline V and J ends were trimmed by 8 bases and 8 bases, with 24 bases remaining between them. CDR1 is MNHEY, CDR2 SMNVEV, per germline (reference sequence). The CDR3 region is CASHPVGRVGAGELFF. As DNA, the CDR3 is TGTGCCAGCCACCCCGTCGGCAGGGTTGGGGCTGGGGAGCTGTTTTTT.

The rearrangement links TRBV7-2 to TRBJ2-7, with a possible D match to TRBD1 (5 bases). Trimming took off 5 bases at V and 4 bases at J, with 18 bases between the two ends. The CDR3 covers 15 residues. Looked up from germline, CDR1 is SGHTA and CDR2 is FQGNSA. CDR3 in DNA: TGTGCCAGCAGCGCCCGACAGCTAATGCATTACGAGCAGTACTTC. Translating it yields CASSARQLMHYEQYF.

V usage is TRBV13 and J usage is TRBJ2-2, with 12 bases lining up with TRBD2. The CDR3 sequence is 17 residues long. Germline CDR1 is PRHDT and CDR2 is FYEKMQ (reference sequence). J gave up 5 bases and V 3 bases, and 7 bases lay outside the gene matches. The CDR3 reads CASSFRLAGDRTGELFF. The DNA of the CDR3 is TGTGCCAGCAGCTTTAGACTAGCGGGAGATCGGACCGGGGAGCTGTTTTTT.

The V gene is TRBV30, the J gene TRBJ1-5; a weak D match, TRBD1 (6 bases). Germline assignment: CDR1 GTSNPN and CDR2 SVGIG (reference sequence). The V and J ends lost 2 bases and 3 bases respectively, with 8 bases between them. This CDR3 comprises 13 residues. The CDR3 sequence is CAWSPGDNQPQHF. In nucleotides, the CDR3 is TGTGCCTGGAGTCCAGGGGACAATCAGCCCCAGCATTTT.

The V gene is TRBV4-1, the J gene TRBJ1-6; 9 bases agree with TRBD1. Germline V gene data show CDR1 as MGHRA and CDR2 as YSYEKL. This CDR3 has 16 amino acids. J was trimmed by 8 bases and V by 2 bases; bases with no gene match: 7. The CDR3 nucleotides read TGCGCCAGCAGCCAACGGGACAGGGACAATTATTCACCCCTCCACTTT. Translation: CASSQRDRDNYSPLHF.

The chain combines TRBV7-2 with TRBJ1-1; TRBD1 matches 11 bases. Germline CDR1 reads SGHTA; CDR2 reads FQGNSA. CDR3 length equals 16 residues. J was trimmed by 3 bases and V by 4 bases; bases with no gene match: 7. The CDR3 reads CASSSRTGGAYTEAFF. Here the CDR3 DNA reads TGTGCCAGCAGCTCTCGGACAGGGGGCGCCTACACTGAAGCTTTCTTT.

This clone has a single count. The chain combines TRBV9 with TRBJ2-7, with D maybe TRBD1 (6 bases). Between the trimmed V and J ends, which lost 1 base and 5 bases, there was a span of 13 bases. The CDR3 consists of 14 residues. Germline values: CDR1 SGDLS, CDR2 YYNGEE. This CDR3 reads CASSVRHKGDEQYF. CDR3 DNA sequence: TGTGCCAGCAGCGTAAGACACAAGGGGGACGAGCAGTACTTC.

The chain couples TRBV5-8 to TRBJ1-3; D is uncertain. The CDR3 runs 15 residues. V was clipped by 2 bases and J by 1 base, with 10 bases between them. From germline, CDR1 is SGHTS and CDR2 YDEGEE. The CDR3 nucleotides are TGTGCCAGCAGCTTCCGGTCCGCGTCTGGAAACACCATATATTTT. As protein: CASSFRSASGNTIYF. Variable domain in full (rest from reference TRBV5-8 and TRBJ1-3): EAGVTQSPTHLIKTRGQQATLRCSPISGHTSVYWYQQALGLGLQFLLWYDEGEERNRGNFPPRFSGRQFPNYSSELNVNALELEDSALYLCASSFRSASGNTIYFGEGSWLTVV.

The V call is TRBV25-1, the J call TRBJ2-5, with a weak D call TRBD2 (7 bases). In germline, CDR1 is MGHDK, CDR2 SYGVNS. The V gene lost 4 bases and the J gene lost 7 bases, with 16 bases spanning the gap. This CDR3 contains 14 residues. For the CDR3, the DNA is TGTGCCAGCAGTGCCGGGGGGCTGGATCTGACCCAGTACTTC. Translation gives CASSAGGLDLTQYF.

J is TRBJ2-7 and V is TRBV2; TRBD1 matches 12 bases. V dropped 5 bases and J dropped 5; count of bases not matched to a gene: 7. This CDR3 is built from 15 residues. The germline V gene encodes CDR1 SNHLY and CDR2 FYNNEI. The CDR3 nucleotides read TGTGCCAGCAGTATCCGGGACAGGGGGCCCAACGAGCAGTACTTC. The encoded protein is CASSIRDRGPNEQYF.

The rearrangement joins TRBV11-3 to TRBJ2-2; no firm D call. The CDR3 has 13 residues. Trimming took off 3 bases at V and 6 bases at J, with 8 bases between the two ends. The germline V gene has CDR1 SGHNT and CDR2 YENEEA. CDR3 DNA: TGTGCCAGCAGCTTCCGGGTCGCCGGGGAGCTGTTTTTT. It yields the protein CASSFRVAGELFF.

The chain couples TRBV30 to TRBJ1-2, with 9 nucleotides matching TRBD1. The germline V gene has CDR1 GTSNPN and CDR2 SVGIG (reference sequence). The CDR3 spans 16 residues. Trimming cost V 3 bases and J 3 bases; bases outside gene matches: 11. CDR3 DNA sequence: TGTGCCTGGAGGCTCTCTTTTGACAGGGGGGACTATGGCTACACCTTC. This codes for CAWRLSFDRGDYGYTF. The variable domain in full, with the rest retrieved from reference TRBV30 and TRBJ1-2, is SQTIHQWPATLVQPVGSPLSLECTVEGTSNPNLYWYRQAAGRGLQLLFYSVGIGQISSEVPQNLSASRPQDRQFILSSKKLLLSDSGFYLCAWRLSFDRGDYGYTFGSGTRLTVV.

The chain links TRBV9 to TRBJ1-6, with a possible D match to TRBD1 (5 bases). V dropped 0 bases and J dropped 10 bases, with 14 bases sitting between them. Germline CDR1 reads SGDLS; CDR2 reads YYNGEE. The CDR3 has 15 amino acids. The CDR3 protein is CASSVEGQGRSPLHF. CDR3 bases: TGTGCCAGCAGCGTAGAGGGCCAGGGAAGGTCACCCCTCCACTTT.